This entry concerns a single T cell receptor beta chain. The sample originates from a study of patients and donors after allogeneic stem cell transplantation. TCRdb independently ran MiXCR on the RT-PCR reads; one entry per CDR3 protein. This sample carries approximately 150,000 distinct CDR3 sequences, more than 20% of them seen once, and the ten largest clones take approximately 26%. There are 16 residues in the CDR3. Germline V gene data show CDR1 as SGHTA and CDR2 as FQGNSA. Germline trimming cut 2 bases from V and 5 bases from J; bases unmatched to any gene: 9. Sequencing was performed on blood, either unsorted or a sorted T cell fraction (not recorded which). The rearrangement joins TRBV7-2 to TRBJ2-3, with 8 nucleotides matching TRBD2. This sequence was found in a human donor who was either an allogeneic HSCT recipient or a stem cell or donor lymphocyte infusion donor (not recorded which). It is not recorded whose cells these are; they may come from a transplant donor. CDR3 DNA sequence: TGTGCCAGCAGCTTACCCGGGGGGGCAAGTCAAGATACGCAGTATTTT. Translating gives CASSLPGGASQDTQYF. The full variable domain, completed using reference TRBV7-2 and TRBJ2-3, is GAGVSQSPSNKVTEKGKDVELRCDPISGHTALYWYRQSLGQGLEFLIYFQGNSAPDKSGLPSDRFSAERTGGSVSTLTIQRTQQEDSAVYLCASSLPGGASQDTQYFGPGTRLTVL.